This record concerns one TCR beta chain sequence. The read terminates 3 residues ahead of where the CDR3 ends, so the germline J gene completes it. The entry originates in a study of T cells in women clearing cervical HPV infection. Study-wide context: Case blood drawn at lesion detection; control blood after infection cleared.

CDR3 size: 13 residues. Germline loops: CDR1 LNHDA, CDR2 SQIVND (reference sequence). The repertoire was sequenced with immunoSEQ multiplex PCR; TCRdb's copy has only in-frame clones and lacks some. The sample's table shows about 12,000 clones. The TCR was taken from a woman aged 18 to 75 with a cervical HPV16 infection that either progressed to CIN3+ or cleared (not recorded which). The rearrangement uses TRBV19 and TRBJ2-3; 7 bases align to TRBD1. Sample: blood buffy coat. The sequenced CDR3 bases are TGTGCCAGTAGTTGGGACAGCAATCAGCCG. It specifies CASSWDSNQP. The whole CDR3 reads CASSWDSNQPQYF. Full variable domain (outside the CDR3, taken from reference TRBV19 and TRBJ2-3): DGGITQSPKYLFRKEGQNVTLSCEQNLNHDAMYWYRQDPGQGLRLIYYSQIVNDFQKGDIAEGYSVSREKKESFPLTVTSAQKNPTAFYLCASSWDSNQPQYFGPGTRLTVL.